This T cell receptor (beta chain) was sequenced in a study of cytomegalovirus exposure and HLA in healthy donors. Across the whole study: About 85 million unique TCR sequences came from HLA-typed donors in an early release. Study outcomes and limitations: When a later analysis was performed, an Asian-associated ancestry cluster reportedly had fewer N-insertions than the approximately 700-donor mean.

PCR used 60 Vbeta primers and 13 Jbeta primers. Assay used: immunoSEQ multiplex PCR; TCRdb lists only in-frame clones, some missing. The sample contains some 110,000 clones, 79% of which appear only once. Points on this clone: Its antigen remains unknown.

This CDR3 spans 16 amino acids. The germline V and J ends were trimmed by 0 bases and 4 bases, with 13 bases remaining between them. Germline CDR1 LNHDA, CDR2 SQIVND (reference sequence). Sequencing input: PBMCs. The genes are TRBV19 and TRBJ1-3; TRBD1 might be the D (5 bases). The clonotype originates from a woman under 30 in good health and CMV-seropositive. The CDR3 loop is CASSIEQASLGNTIYF. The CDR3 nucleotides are TGTGCCAGTAGTATAGAACAGGCCTCACTCGGAAACACCATATATTTT.